The 22 T cell receptor beta chains presented below share a single source sample, sequenced in a study of Ad26.COV2.S vaccination and SARS-CoV-2 variants. The treatment is: about 20 received Ad26.COV2.S at low or high dose, single or two shots; about 5 received placebo; per-sample allocation not given. Collection of samples fell on day 63 after the first vaccine or placebo injection. This table comes from immunoSEQ multiplex PCR, and its TCRdb copy is limited to in-frame clones, with some not included. The sample lists 350,000 to 500,000 clones; approximately 90% were seen once. The specimen was peripheral blood, collected in a trial of Ad26.COV2.S vaccine versus placebo. Receptors originate from a person aged 18-60 years who received the Ad26.COV2.S COVID-19 vaccine or a placebo.

This chain links TRBV7-2 with TRBJ2-6; no definite D call. CDR1 SGHTA and CDR2 FQGNSA come from the germline V gene. Trimming left V 0 bases short and J 6 bases short, with 9 bases between. The CDR3 length is 15 residues. The CDR3 region has the DNA TGTGCCAGCAGCTTAGCGACTGGGTCGGCCAACGTCCTGACTTTC. The encoded protein is CASSLATGSANVLTF.

J is TRBJ2-7 and V is TRBV7-9; D is possibly TRBD1 (5 bases). V lost 5 bases and J lost 0, with 17 bases in between. This CDR3 is 16 amino acids long. CDR1 is SEHNR, CDR2 FQNEAQ, per germline (reference sequence). CDR3: CASSKAQGGSSYEQYF. The CDR3 DNA reads as TGTGCCAGCAGCAAAGCGCAGGGCGGCAGCTCCTACGAGCAGTACTTC. Using reference TRBV7-9 and TRBJ2-7 for the parts outside the CDR3, the full variable domain is DTGVSQNPRHKITKRGQNVTFRCDPISEHNRLYWYRQTLGQGPEFLTYFQNEAQLEKSRLLSDRFSAERPKGSFSTLEIQRTEQGDSAMYLCASSKAQGGSSYEQYFGPGTRLTVT.

The V and J genes are TRBV11-2 and TRBJ2-5; D is unclear. The CDR3 has 13 residues. The V end lost 5 bases, the J end lost 5 bases, and 12 bases lay between the germline ends. Germline CDR1 is SGHAT and CDR2 is FQNNGV. The CDR3 here is CASSPLRRETQYF. The DNA of the CDR3 is TGTGCCAGCAGCCCTCTTAGGCGCGAGACCCAGTACTTC.

This clone has a handful of counts. The chain is built from TRBV14 and TRBJ1-6, with D possibly being TRBD1 (5 bases). Germline CDR1 reads SGHDN; CDR2 reads FVKESK. V was cut by 0 bases and J by 10 bases, with 7 bases left in between. This CDR3 has 13 amino acids. CDR3 bases: TGTGCCAGCAGCCAAGATAGGGACTCACCCCTCCACTTT. Translated: CASSQDRDSPLHF.

The V gene is TRBV2, the J gene TRBJ2-3; TRBD1 might be the D (5 bases). Trimming left V 6 bases short and J 5 bases short, with 15 bases between. CDR3 length equals 14 residues. CDR1 is SNHLY, CDR2 FYNNEI, per germline. CDR3 in amino acids: CASSQIGVQDTQYF. In nucleotides, the CDR3 is TGTGCCAGCAGCCAGATAGGGGTCCAAGATACGCAGTATTTT.

The chain is built from TRBV4-3 and TRBJ2-7; D is possibly TRBD2 (6 bases). The germline gives CDR1 LGHNA, CDR2 YSLEER. Trimming removed 2 bases at V and 3 bases at J, with 11 bases between. CDR3 length: 14 amino acids. Written as DNA, the CDR3 is TGCGCCAGCAGCCAAAGAGGAGGGTACTACGAGCAGTACTTC. It codes for CASSQRGGYYEQYF.

This sequence joins TRBV25-1 and TRBJ1-5; D is undetermined. With 5 bases removed from V and 0 bases from J, the gap between germline ends came to 2 bases. The CDR3 totals 12 residues. Germline lookup yields CDR1 MGHDK and CDR2 SYGVNS. The CDR3 DNA reads as TGTGCCAGCAGTTATAGCAATCAGCCCCAGCATTTT. This gives the protein CASSYSNQPQHF.

Only one count was recorded for this clone. This sequence joins TRBV27 and TRBJ2-5; 8 bases fit TRBD2. V trimming: 8 bases; J trimming: 7 bases; junction bases outside the gene matches: 12. The CDR3 is made up of 14 amino acids. CDR1 MNHEY and CDR2 SMNVEV come from the germline V gene (reference sequence). CDR3 nucleotide sequence: TGTGCCAGCGCCCCGGGGCGGGGGGTGCTGACCCAGTACTTC. Translated, it gives CASAPGRGVLTQYF.

V usage is TRBV5-5 and J usage is TRBJ2-7; D could derive from TRBD1 or TRBD2 (5 bases each). V was pared by 2 bases and J by 3 bases, with 6 bases between. This CDR3 contains 12 residues. Germline values: CDR1 SGHKS, CDR2 YYEKEE (reference sequence). Here the CDR3 DNA reads TGTGCCAGCAGCTTTGGGGGCTACGAGCAGTACTTC. The encoded protein is CASSFGGYEQYF. Drawing the rest from reference TRBV5-5 and TRBJ2-7, the complete variable domain is DAGVTQSPTHLIKTRGQQVTLRCSPISGHKSVSWYQQVLGQGPQFIFQYYEKEERGRGNFPDRFSARQFPNYSSELNVNALLLGDSALYLCASSFGGYEQYFGPGTRLTVT.

V gene TRBV28 combines with J gene TRBJ2-7; 7 bases match TRBD1. Germline V gene sequence: CDR1 MDHEN, CDR2 SYDVKM. The V segment lost 6 bases and the J segment 2 bases; nucleotides outside the gene matches: 10. CDR3 length: 15 amino acids. The CDR3 DNA reads TGTGCCAGCAGCACAACAGGGGATGGGGCCTACGAGCAGTACTTC. Encoded protein: CASSTTGDGAYEQYF.

This sequence joins TRBV5-4 and TRBJ2-1; D uncertain. CDR3 length equals 13 residues. From germline, CDR1 is SGHNT and CDR2 YYREEE (reference sequence). The V end lost 4 bases, the J end lost 5 bases, and 10 bases lay between the germline ends. The CDR3 nucleotides are TGTGCCAGCAGCCTCACGGCGAACAATGAGCAGTTCTTC. Encoded protein: CASSLTANNEQFF. The full variable domain, with the rest looked up from reference TRBV5-4 and TRBJ2-1, is ETGVTQSPTHLIKTRGQQVTLRCSSQSGHNTVSWYQQALGQGPQFIFQYYREEENGRGNFPPRFSGLQFPNYSSELNVNALELDDSALYLCASSLTANNEQFFGPGTRLTVL.

V usage is TRBV7-3 and J usage is TRBJ2-5; a weak D match, TRBD1 (5 bases). Germline V gives CDR1 SGHTA, CDR2 FQGTGA. The CDR3 consists of 13 residues. V gave up 2 bases and J gave up 4 bases, with 8 bases separating them. CDR3 sequence reads: CASSLSGLETQYF. DNA for the CDR3: TGTGCCAGCAGCTTATCAGGGTTAGAGACCCAGTACTTC.

The J gene is TRBJ2-3, the V gene TRBV6-1; 8 bases are a match to TRBD2. The V segment lost 4 bases and the J segment 6 bases; nucleotides outside the gene matches: 15. The CDR3 covers 17 residues. Germline CDR1 and CDR2: MNHNS and SASEGT. CDR3 in DNA: TGTGCCAGCAGTGGAGGGGTTTTTGCGGGGGGCCAGGATACGCAGTATTTT. Encoded protein: CASSGGVFAGGQDTQYF.

This clone occurred once. V and J are TRBV24-1 and TRBJ1-3; D gene uncertain. The germline V gene encodes CDR1 KGHDR and CDR2 SFDVKD. V lost 9 bases, J lost 2 bases, and 7 bases lay in between. This CDR3 has 12 amino acids. The CDR3, as DNA: TGTGCCACCTCATTGCCTGGAAACACCATATATTTT. Its protein is CATSLPGNTIYF.

The chain links TRBV29-1 to TRBJ2-7; 7 bases map to TRBD1. Trimming removed 6 bases from V and 3 bases from J; junction bases left unmatched: 14. The germline gives CDR1 SQVTM, CDR2 ANQGSEA. The CDR3 runs 15 residues. The CDR3 protein is CSVLLFEGAVYEQYF. CDR3 sequence (DNA): TGCAGCGTCCTTCTCTTTGAGGGGGCCGTCTACGAGCAGTACTTC.

The V and J genes are TRBV9 and TRBJ1-6; D remains ambiguous. V was shortened by 0 bases and J by 9 bases, with 13 bases between the two germline ends. Germline V gene sequence: CDR1 SGDLS, CDR2 YYNGEE. This CDR3 is 15 amino acids long. CDR3 bases: TGTGCCAGCAGCGTAGCGCACAGCGCCATTTCACCCCTCCACTTT. This sequence encodes CASSVAHSAISPLHF.

V is TRBV27 and J is TRBJ1-2; D is uncertain. Per germline, CDR1 MNHEY and CDR2 SMNVEV (reference sequence). This CDR3 is built from 13 residues. V was shortened by 2 bases and J by 0 bases, with 4 bases between the two germline ends. The DNA for the CDR3 is TGTGCCAGCAGTTTAGGTGCTAACTATGGCTACACCTTC. Amino acids: CASSLGANYGYTF.

J is TRBJ2-5 and V is TRBV20-1; D uncertain. V lost 3 bases to trimming and J lost 4 bases, with 6 bases between them. CDR3 length: 11 amino acids. Germline assignment: CDR1 DFQATT and CDR2 SNEGSKA (reference sequence). The CDR3 DNA sequence: TGCAGTGCTAGGAATAGAGAGACCCAGTACTTC. The encoded protein is CSARNRETQYF.

This clone was picked up one time. The chain carries TRBV7-2 and TRBJ1-6; 7 bases line up with TRBD1. This CDR3 is built from 16 residues. CDR1 is SGHTA, CDR2 FQGNSA, per germline. Unmatched junction bases numbered 13, after V lost 5 bases and J lost 9 bases. CDR3 coding DNA: TGTGCCAGCAGCCGCGACCCTACAGGGGTGGGTTCACCCCTCCACTTT. Protein sequence: CASSRDPTGVGSPLHF.

In DNA form, the CDR3 reads TGTGCCAGCAGCCAATTCTCAACCAACACAGATACGCAGTATTTT. It codes for CASSQFSTNTDTQYF. The gene calls are TRBV3-1 (or the pseudogene TRBV3-2) and TRBJ2-3; the D is unclear. The length of the CDR3 is 15 residues. The germline CDR1 and CDR2 sequences are LGHDT and YNNKEL (reference sequence). V was trimmed by 2 bases and J by 2 bases, leaving 11 bases between them.

This chain links TRBV28 with TRBJ2-7; 7 nucleotides agree with TRBD2. Germline V gene sequence: CDR1 MDHEN, CDR2 SYDVKM. V shed 1 base, J shed 5 bases, and the junction held 11 bases outside the gene matches. The CDR3 loop spans 16 amino acids. The CDR3 DNA follows: TGTGCCAGCAGTTTATCAGGGACTATCCTTACGAACGAGCAGTACTTC. Translated, it gives CASSLSGTILTNEQYF.

The chain recombines TRBV13 with TRBJ2-6; no reliable D call. Germline V lookup: CDR1 PRHDT, CDR2 FYEKMQ (reference sequence). V gave up 5 bases and J gave up 0 bases, with 20 bases separating them. The CDR3 runs to 19 residues. CDR3 DNA: TGTGCCAGCAGCCAGGACCCTGCGCCAGTGGGCTCTGGGGCCAACGTCCTGACTTTC. Translating gives CASSQDPAPVGSGANVLTF.